This T cell receptor beta chain came from a study of T cell repertoires in cytomegalovirus infection. Regarding this clonotype: One end of the junction is discordant with germline, which a read error may explain.

TCRdb recomputed calls from the reads with MiXCR, one row per CDR3 protein. The sample has under 200,000 distinct CDR3 sequences, roughly 9.8% seen once. Germline CDR1 is MNHEY and CDR2 is SVGEGT. CDR3 size: 17 residues. Sequenced material: PBMCs. V gene TRBV6-2 or TRBV6-3 combines with J gene TRBJ2-2, with 12 bases aligning to TRBD2. The receptor's source is a human donor in good health (CMV status not recorded). Some clones in this sample may be carry-over from other donors' samples. Written as DNA, the CDR3 is TGTGCCCGCAGGGGTACTAGCGGGGGGACGAAGACCGGGGAGCTGTTTTTT. Its protein product is CARRGTSGGTKTGELFF.